The 11 T cell receptor beta chains below all came from one sample that was sequenced in a study of vaccination effects on CD4 cells after COVID-19 (dated by TCRdb to between 2021 and 2022). Library preparation used the immunoSEQ multiplex PCR assay. TCRdb holds this immuneACCESS table with in-frame rearrangements only. Some clones are missing; in checked studies, unresolved V genes explain under half, and the rest has no known cause. This sample holds almost 30,000 clones; 74% were observed only once. The top ten clones comprise roughly 17% of the sample. No antigen has been assigned to these receptors. The ViraFEST assay stimulated PBMC with viral peptide pools and then used TCR sequencing to identify antigen-specific CD4+ T cell clonotypes by expansion. After around 10 days of culture, CD4+ T cells were isolated with the EasySep CD4+ T cell isolation kit. Two doses of either the BNT162b2 or the mRNA-1273 mRNA SARS-CoV-2 vaccine were administered to participants.

The source was CD4+ T cells from PBMCs cultured with HCoV-OC43 spike peptides, collected after COVID-19 vaccination. The label giving this sample's cell subset or site can be read as: HCoV-OC43 spike overlapping peptide pool stimulation. The receptors were sampled from a human donor who received a COVID-19 vaccine.

The chain has TRBV4-1 and TRBJ2-7, with 11 bases lining up with TRBD2. Germline CDR1 reads MGHRA; CDR2 reads YSYEKL. V trimming: 1 base; J trimming: 4 bases; junction bases outside the gene matches: 9. The CDR3 is 17 amino acids. The CDR3 here is CASSQADLGLADYEQYF. The CDR3 region has the DNA TGCGCCAGCAGCCAAGCTGATCTGGGACTAGCGGATTACGAGCAGTACTTC.

The rearrangement links TRBV7-9 to TRBJ2-1; D unclear. The V gene lost 3 bases and the J gene lost 6 bases, with 9 bases spanning the gap. The CDR3 extends over 13 amino acids. Germline CDR1 is SEHNR and CDR2 is FQNEAQ (reference sequence). CDR3 bases: TGTGCCAGCAGCTTCGCCAGGACCAATGAGCAGTTCTTC. Translating gives CASSFARTNEQFF.

This clone was picked up a small number of times. The J gene is TRBJ1-3, the V gene TRBV7-8; the D is unclear. Trimming removed 1 base at V and 2 bases at J, with 12 bases between. The CDR3 is 16 residues long. Germline-derived CDR1 and CDR2 are SGHVS and FQNEAQ. CDR3 in DNA: TGTGCCAGCAGCTTAGGGGGATTTGGGGCTGGAAACACCATATATTTT. It yields the protein CASSLGGFGAGNTIYF.

This clone occurred once. The chain carries TRBV12-3 or TRBV12-4 and TRBJ2-3; possibly TRBD1 for D (6 bases). V lost 3 bases and J 4 bases, leaving 8 bases between the germline ends. The CDR3 consists of 13 residues. The CDR3 nucleotides are TGTGCCAGCAGTTTCACAGGGCCAGATACGCAGTATTTT. Its translation is CASSFTGPDTQYF.

The J gene is TRBJ1-4, the V gene TRBV5-1, with a tentative D call TRBD1 (6 bases). Germline CDR1 and CDR2: SGHRS and YFSETQ. The CDR3 consists of 13 residues. Between the trimmed V and J ends, which lost 3 bases and 6 bases, there was a span of 9 bases. The CDR3 loop reads CASSSTGYEKLFF. The DNA for the CDR3 is TGCGCCAGCAGCTCGACAGGTTATGAAAAACTGTTTTTT. Full variable domain (remainder filled in from reference TRBV5-1 and TRBJ1-4): KAGVTQTPRYLIKTRGQQVTLSCSPISGHRSVSWYQQTPGQGLQFLFEYFSETQRNKGNFPGRFSGRQFSNSRSEMNVSTLELGDSALYLCASSSTGYEKLFFGSGTQLSVL.

V and J are TRBV12-3 or TRBV12-4 and TRBJ1-4; no clear D gene. The length of the CDR3 is 13 residues. Trimming pared 6 bases from V and 0 bases from J, leaving 5 bases between. This CDR3 reads CASSLATNEKLFF. The CDR3 region has the DNA TGTGCCAGCAGCCTAGCAACTAATGAAAAACTGTTTTTT.

The chain recombines TRBV6-1 with TRBJ1-2; D gene uncertain. CDR3 length: 14 amino acids. Per germline, CDR1 MNHNS and CDR2 SASEGT. Trimming pared 1 base from V and 8 bases from J, leaving 14 bases between. CDR3 bases: TGTGCCAGCAGTGAAGGGACCAGGTCGTGGGGCTACACCTTC. Protein sequence: CASSEGTRSWGYTF.

This chain links TRBV3-1 (or the pseudogene TRBV3-2) with TRBJ2-7, with TRBD2 identical over 12 bases. V shed 5 bases and J 3 bases; nucleotides not matched to a gene: 8. This CDR3 region has 16 residues. CDR1 and CDR2 from the germline V gene are LGHDT and YNNKEL (reference sequence). In nucleotides, the CDR3 is TGTGCCAGCAGCAAACTAGGACTAGCGGGAAACTACGAGCAGTACTTC. It translates to CASSKLGLAGNYEQYF.

This clone was counted a few times. This sequence joins TRBV12-5 and TRBJ1-4, with D perhaps matching TRBD1 (6 bases). The germline V gene has CDR1 LGHNT and CDR2 FRNRAP. The ends were cut back, 0 bases at V and 8 bases at J, with 16 bases in the middle. This CDR3 has 16 amino acids. The CDR3 sequence: CASGLVLQGFGEKLFF. DNA of the CDR3: TGTGCTAGTGGTTTGGTATTACAGGGATTCGGCGAAAAACTGTTTTTT.

This sequence joins TRBV5-1 and TRBJ1-2, with TRBD1 as a possible D gene (6 bases). The CDR3 loop spans 12 amino acids. Trimming stripped 4 bases from V and 8 bases from J, with 12 bases between. Germline assignment: CDR1 SGHRS and CDR2 YFSETQ. This CDR3 is CASSLQGTGYTF. In DNA, the CDR3 is TGCGCCAGCAGCCTACAGGGAACAGGCTACACCTTC.

Here the CDR3 DNA reads TGCAGCGTCAGCGGGGTCCTGAACACTGAAGCTTTCTTT. This gives the protein CSVSGVLNTEAFF. The rearrangement uses TRBV29-1 and TRBJ1-1; D unclear. CDR1 and CDR2 from the germline V gene are SQVTM and ANQGSEA. This CDR3 has 13 residues. V lost 6 bases, J lost 0 bases, and 11 bases lay in between.